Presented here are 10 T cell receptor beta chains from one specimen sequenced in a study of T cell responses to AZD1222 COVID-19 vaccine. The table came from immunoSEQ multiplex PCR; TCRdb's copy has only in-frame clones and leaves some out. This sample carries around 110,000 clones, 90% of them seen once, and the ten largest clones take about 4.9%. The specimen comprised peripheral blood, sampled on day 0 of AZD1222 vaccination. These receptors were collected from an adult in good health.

This chain's CDR3 is CASNNLQENTGELFF. The CDR3, as DNA: TGTGCCAGCAACAATTTACAGGAAAACACCGGGGAGCTGTTTTTT. J is TRBJ2-2 and V is TRBV28; D may be TRBD1 (5 bases). Germline lookup yields CDR1 MDHEN and CDR2 SYDVKM. This CDR3 spans 15 amino acids. Between the trimmed V and J ends, which lost 7 bases and 2 bases, there was a span of 14 bases.

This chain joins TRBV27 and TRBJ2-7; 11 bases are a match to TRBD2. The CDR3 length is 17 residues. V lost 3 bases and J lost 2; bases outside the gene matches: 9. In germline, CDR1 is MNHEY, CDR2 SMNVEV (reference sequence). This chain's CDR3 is CASSLKGASGRTYEQYF. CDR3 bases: TGTGCCAGCAGTTTGAAGGGGGCTAGCGGGAGGACCTACGAGCAGTACTTC.

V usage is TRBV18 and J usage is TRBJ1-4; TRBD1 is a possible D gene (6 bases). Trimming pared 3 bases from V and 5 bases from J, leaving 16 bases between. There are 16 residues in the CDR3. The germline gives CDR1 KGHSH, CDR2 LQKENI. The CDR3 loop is CASSPLRQAGNEKLFF. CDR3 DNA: TGTGCCAGCTCACCTCTCCGACAGGCCGGGAATGAAAAACTGTTTTTT. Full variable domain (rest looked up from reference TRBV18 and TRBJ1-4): NAGVMQNPRHLVRRRGQEARLRCSPMKGHSHVYWYRQLPEEGLKFMVYLQKENIIDESGMPKERFSAEFPKEGPSILRIQQVVRGDSAAYFCASSPLRQAGNEKLFFGSGTQLSVL.

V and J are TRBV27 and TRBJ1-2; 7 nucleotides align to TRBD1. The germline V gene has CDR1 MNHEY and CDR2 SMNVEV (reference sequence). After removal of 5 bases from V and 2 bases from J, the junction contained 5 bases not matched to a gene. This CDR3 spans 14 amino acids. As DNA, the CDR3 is TGTGCCAGCAGTCCCTCGACAGGGAACTATGGCTACACCTTC. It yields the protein CASSPSTGNYGYTF.

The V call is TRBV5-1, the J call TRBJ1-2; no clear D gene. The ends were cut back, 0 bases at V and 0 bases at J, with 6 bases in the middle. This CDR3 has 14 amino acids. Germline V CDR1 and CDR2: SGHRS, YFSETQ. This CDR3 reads CASSLDGSNYGYTF. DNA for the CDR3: TGCGCCAGCAGCTTGGACGGATCTAACTATGGCTACACCTTC.

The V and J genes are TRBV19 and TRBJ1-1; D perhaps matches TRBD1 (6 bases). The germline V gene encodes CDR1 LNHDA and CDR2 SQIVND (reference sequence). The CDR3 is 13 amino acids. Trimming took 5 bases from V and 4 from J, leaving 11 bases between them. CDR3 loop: CASSSQGVTEAFF. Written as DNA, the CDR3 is TGTGCCAGTAGTTCACAGGGAGTCACTGAAGCTTTCTTT.

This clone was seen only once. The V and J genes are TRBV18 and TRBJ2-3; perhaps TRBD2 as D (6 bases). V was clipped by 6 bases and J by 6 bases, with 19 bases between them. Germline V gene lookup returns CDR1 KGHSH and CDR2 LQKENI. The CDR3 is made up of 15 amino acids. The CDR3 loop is CASSSEGLGGDTQYF. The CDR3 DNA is TGTGCCAGCTCCTCTGAGGGACTCGGAGGGGATACGCAGTATTTT.

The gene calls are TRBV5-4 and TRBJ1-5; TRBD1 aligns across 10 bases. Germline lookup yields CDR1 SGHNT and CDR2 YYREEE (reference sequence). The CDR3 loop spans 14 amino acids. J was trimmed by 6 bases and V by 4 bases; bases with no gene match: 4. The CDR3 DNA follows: TGTGCCAGCAGCCGACAGGGGGCGGGTCAGCCCCAGCATTTT. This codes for CASSRQGAGQPQHF. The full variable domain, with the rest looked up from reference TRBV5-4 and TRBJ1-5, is ETGVTQSPTHLIKTRGQQVTLRCSSQSGHNTVSWYQQALGQGPQFIFQYYREEENGRGNFPPRFSGLQFPNYSSELNVNALELDDSALYLCASSRQGAGQPQHFGDGTRLSIL.

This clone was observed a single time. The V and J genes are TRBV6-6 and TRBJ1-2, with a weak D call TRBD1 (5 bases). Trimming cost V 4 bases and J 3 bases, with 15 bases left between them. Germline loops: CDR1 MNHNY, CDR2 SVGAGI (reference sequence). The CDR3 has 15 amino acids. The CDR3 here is CASSSQESPHYGYTF. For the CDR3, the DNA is TGTGCCAGCAGTTCACAGGAGTCCCCCCACTATGGCTACACCTTC.

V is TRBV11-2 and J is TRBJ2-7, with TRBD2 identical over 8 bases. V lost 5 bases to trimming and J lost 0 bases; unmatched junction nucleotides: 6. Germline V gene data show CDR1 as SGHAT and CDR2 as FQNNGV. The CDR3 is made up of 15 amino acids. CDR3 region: CASSPDGTSSYEQYF. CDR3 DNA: TGTGCCAGCAGCCCAGACGGGACTAGCTCCTACGAGCAGTACTTC.